This T cell receptor (beta chain) derives from a study of blood T cell repertoires in COVID-19. The study drew participants aged about 18 to 89 years from some 25 US areas. This CDR3 is built from 17 residues. The germline V gene has CDR1 SQVTM and CDR2 ANQGSEA. The V gene end was trimmed by 3 bases and the J gene end by 1 base; junction bases not matched to a gene: 7. Sequencing used immunoSEQ multiplex PCR; TCRdb keeps in-frame clones, though not all of them. This repertoire shows more than 250,000 clones, around 89% found once; its top ten account for roughly 1.5%. Sequencing was done on a sample of PBMCs or T cells enriched from blood (not recorded which). The TCR sequence derives from a woman younger than 30 with acute COVID-19. J is TRBJ2-3 and V is TRBV29-1, with 13 positions matching TRBD2. The CDR3 coding sequence is TGCAGCGTTGAGAAACTAGCGGGAGGGTCGGGCACAGATACGCAGTATTTT. It specifies CSVEKLAGGSGTDTQYF.